This T cell receptor beta chain was identified during a study of T-cell reconstitution after alpha-beta-depleted transplantation in children. General study results and limits: Certain patients had high TCRbeta diversity at day 60, and it came from recipient T cells and thymic progenitors that survived. Reportedly, only several hundred clones from non-depleted graft cells drove alpha-beta T-cell counts at about two months.

As for this clonotype: Its matching antigen is unknown.

Germline assignment: CDR1 SNHLY and CDR2 FYNNEI. V was pared by 2 bases and J by 3 bases, with 19 bases between. The CDR3 length is 17 residues. This sample's TCRbeta library carried unique molecular identifier barcodes. Via MiXCR, TCRdb re-called the PCR reads, giving one row per CDR3 protein. The data show under 250,000 distinct CDR3 sequences, roughly a quarter seen once. This chain uses TRBV2 with TRBJ1-1; maybe TRBD1 (6 bases). This specimen consisted of PBMCs, mostly from graft donor cells, obtained 360 days after TCRalphabeta/CD19-depleted stem cell transplant. The clonotype originates from a female patient between 2 and 15 years old who had a stem cell transplant for congenital amegakaryocytic thrombocytopenia, so the T cells may come from the graft donor. CDR3 loop: CASSEKRSGAKYTEAFF. CDR3 bases: TGTGCCAGCAGTGAAAAGCGGTCGGGGGCCAAGTACACTGAAGCTTTCTTT.